This T cell receptor beta chain was identified in a study of blood T cells in healthy people across ages. About this clonotype itself: Its antigen is undetermined.

Using a J-beta primer mix together with a sample-barcoded 5' primer, a second PCR was run for about 7 to 12 cycles. TCRdb itself ran the 5' RACE reads through MiXCR, one entry per CDR3 protein. The repertoire has roughly 800,000 distinct CDR3 sequences, around 25% of them found once; the top ten carry 3% to 4%. Study-level points and caveats: In these data, TCR beta diversity tracked strongly with naive T cell percentage.

The same data also went into a second study, on T cells of mothers and their children. This second study says: Each mother gave over 8.5 million TCR beta CDR3 reads; each child, roughly 3 million. Pairs that are related and pairs that are unrelated have TCR recombination output shaped similarly by thymic selection.

The material sequenced was blood. The source is a boy younger than 18 in good health.

CDR3 sequence: CASSQAPGGAMNTEAFF. The CDR3 DNA reads as TGCGCCAGCAGCCAGGCACCTGGGGGAGCCATGAACACTGAAGCTTTCTTT. The chain combines TRBV4-3 with TRBJ1-1, with a tentative D call TRBD1 (5 bases). The CDR3 contains 17 residues. Trimming pared 3 bases from V and 0 bases from J, leaving 17 bases between. The germline V gene encodes CDR1 LGHNA and CDR2 YSLEER.